This T cell receptor (beta chain) comes out of a study of CD8+ T cells in alopecia areata. The wider study: The percentage of affected scalp area served as the score of severity for treated patients. Study-level findings and limits: Scalp clonality, together with expanded CD8+ clones among the top 100, fell significantly with tofacitinib.

A word on this clone: The antigen remains undetermined.

The sequencing template was cDNA reverse transcribed from extracted RNA. The table came from immunoSEQ multiplex PCR; TCRdb's copy has only in-frame clones and leaves some out. The sample lists over 150,000 clones; 45% to 75% were seen once. Germline lookup yields CDR1 SQVTM and CDR2 ANQGSEA. The V segment lost 6 bases and the J segment 7 bases; nucleotides outside the gene matches: 8. CDR3 length: 13 amino acids. Noted treatment: oral pan-JAK inhibitor, 5-10 mg twice daily. The rearrangement links TRBV29-1 to TRBJ1-5, with 8 positions matching TRBD1. The material sequenced was CD4+ T cells sorted from blood, taken at week 4, from a patient treated with tofacitinib. The receptor comes from a human donor with alopecia areata. CDR3 bases: TGCAGCGTAAGCCAGGGGGCGTGGCAGCCCCAGCATTTT. Its protein is CSVSQGAWQPQHF. The variable domain in full, with the rest retrieved from reference TRBV29-1 and TRBJ1-5, is SAVISQKPSRDICQRGTSLTIQCQVDSQVTMMFWYRQQPGQSLTLIATANQGSEATYESGFVIDKFPISRPNLTFSTLTVSNMSPEDSSIYLCSVSQGAWQPQHFGDGTRLSIL.